The 17 T cell receptor beta chains below come from one sample, sequenced in a study of shared clonotypes between healthy human individuals (dated by TCRdb to about 2020). For the CD8 naive samples, CD45RO-negative cells were positively selected for CCR7, yielding a CD45RA+CCR7+ population from which TemRA cells were excluded. Libraries were prepared through the immunoSEQ multiplex PCR assay. As stored in TCRdb, this immuneACCESS dataset retains in-frame rearrangements with V and J assigned. A fraction of the clones does not appear; measured against another copy, unresolved V genes explain less than half of the discrepancy, and the remainder lacks a known reason. Within this sample are nearly 600,000 clones, with around 95% of them counted one time only. Roughly 0.1% of the sample lies in the top ten. Sample: naive CD8+ T cells sorted from blood. The sample's cell subset or site label, decoded: CD45RA+CCR7+. All receptors come from a woman aged 30 to 39 in good health.

The genes are TRBV5-4 and TRBJ2-1; TRBD1 or TRBD2 may be the D gene (5 bases each). The germline V gene encodes CDR1 SGHNT and CDR2 YYREEE (reference sequence). This CDR3 has 12 residues. The ends were cut back, 6 bases at V and 9 bases at J, with 13 bases in the middle. CDR3 residues: CASNEGIGEQFF. In nucleotides, the CDR3 is TGTGCCAGCAACGAGGGGATTGGTGAGCAGTTCTTC.

The chain employs TRBV11-2 and TRBJ2-2; 10 bases fit TRBD2. The CDR3 length is 15 residues. V lost 2 bases and J lost 4; bases outside the gene matches: 1. Germline V gene data show CDR1 as SGHAT and CDR2 as FQNNGV. Here the CDR3 DNA reads TGTGCCAGCAGCTTAATAGCGGGAGGCACCGGGGAGCTGTTTTTT. This encodes CASSLIAGGTGELFF.

This chain uses TRBV28 with TRBJ2-7; 10 nucleotides match TRBD1. The germline V gene encodes CDR1 MDHEN and CDR2 SYDVKM. Trimming removed 3 bases from V and 1 base from J; junction bases left unmatched: 6. The CDR3 totals 16 residues. The DNA of the CDR3 is TGTGCCAGCAGTTTTCTTCTGGGACAGGGGTCCTACGAGCAGTACTTC. Amino acids: CASSFLLGQGSYEQYF.

The gene calls are TRBV5-1 and TRBJ2-1; no firm D call. The CDR3 loop spans 15 amino acids. V dropped 6 bases and J dropped 1 base, with 14 bases sitting between them. CDR1 is SGHRS and CDR2 is YFSETQ in the germline V gene. The CDR3 DNA reads TGCGCCAGCACCCTCCCGGGTGGGTCCTACAATGAGCAGTTCTTC. Protein sequence: CASTLPGGSYNEQFF.

The rearrangement uses TRBV7-9 and TRBJ2-7; the match to TRBD2 covers 7 bases. V lost 0 bases and J lost 2; bases outside the gene matches: 1. Germline values: CDR1 SEHNR, CDR2 FQNEAQ (reference sequence). CDR3 length: 14 amino acids. CDR3 sequence: CASSLAAGTYEQYF. DNA of the CDR3: TGTGCCAGCAGCTTAGCAGCGGGAACCTACGAGCAGTACTTC.

This rearrangement joins TRBV9 to TRBJ2-2; maybe TRBD2 (6 bases). The CDR3 consists of 14 residues. CDR1 is SGDLS, CDR2 YYNGEE, per germline. Trimming cost V 5 bases and J 5 bases, with 13 bases left between them. CDR3 sequence: CASRVEGATGELFF. The DNA of the CDR3 is TGTGCCAGCAGAGTGGAGGGCGCGACCGGGGAGCTGTTTTTT.

The chain uses TRBV10-2 and TRBJ1-1; no firm D call. From germline, CDR1 is WSHSY and CDR2 SAAADI. The CDR3 covers 12 residues. V was pared by 7 bases and J by 3 bases, with 9 bases between. Here the CDR3 DNA reads TGCGCCAGCACTGATTGGGACACTGAAGCTTTCTTT. Translating gives CASTDWDTEAFF.

The chain couples TRBV5-6 to TRBJ1-2; D unclear. Deletions cut 2 bases from V and 2 bases from J, with 10 bases between. Germline V gives CDR1 SGHDT, CDR2 YYEEEE. The CDR3 has 14 residues. CDR3 in DNA: TGTGCCAGCAGCTTTGAGGCAGCCAACTATGGCTACACCTTC. This encodes CASSFEAANYGYTF.

The chain links TRBV28 to TRBJ2-5; D may be TRBD2 (5 bases). TRBJ2-7 explains the end of the DNA better; the J call may be wrong. The germline gives CDR1 MDHEN, CDR2 SYDVKM. The CDR3 loop spans 16 amino acids. CDR3 amino acids: CASSPLGSGSSYEQYF. CDR3 bases: TGTGCCAGCAGCCCACTCGGCTCGGGGAGCTCCTACGAGCAGTACTTC.

This clone was seen only once. The chain combines TRBV29-1 with TRBJ2-7, with a tentative D call TRBD1 (6 bases). Germline V gene lookup returns CDR1 SQVTM and CDR2 ANQGSEA. The CDR3 spans 13 residues. The V gene lost 6 bases and the J gene lost 0 bases, with 12 bases spanning the gap. The CDR3 nucleotides are TGCAGCGTCGCCGTGGGGGCCTCCTACGAGCAGTACTTC. Translation gives CSVAVGASYEQYF.

The gene calls are TRBV5-1 and TRBJ1-1; a weak D match, TRBD1 (5 bases). V lost 0 bases to trimming and J lost 2 bases, with 11 bases between them. The V gene's germline CDR1 is SGHRS and CDR2 YFSETQ. The CDR3 consists of 15 residues. CDR3 DNA sequence: TGCGCCAGCAGCTTGGAAGCGACAGCAAACACTGAAGCTTTCTTT. This gives the protein CASSLEATANTEAFF.

The V call is TRBV10-2, the J call TRBJ2-7; D gene unclear. V was clipped by 4 bases and J by 0 bases, with 10 bases between them. The germline V gene encodes CDR1 WSHSY and CDR2 SAAADI. This CDR3 has 14 amino acids. The CDR3 DNA reads as TGCGCCAGCAGTGCGGGCGCTAGCTCCTACGAGCAGTACTTC. Its protein product is CASSAGASSYEQYF.

The chain couples TRBV2 to TRBJ2-4, with D maybe TRBD2 (5 bases). Trimming cost V 8 bases and J 4 bases, with 15 bases left between them. Germline CDR1 reads SNHLY; CDR2 reads FYNNEI. CDR3 length equals 14 residues. CDR3: CASYALGSKNIQYF. For the CDR3, the DNA is TGTGCCAGCTATGCCTTAGGGAGTAAAAACATTCAGTACTTC.

The chain employs TRBV30 and TRBJ2-1, with a possible D match to TRBD1 (6 bases). CDR1 is GTSNPN and CDR2 is SVGIG in the germline V gene (reference sequence). CDR3 length equals 14 residues. V gave up 3 bases and J gave up 6 bases, with 15 bases separating them. Written as DNA, the CDR3 is TGTGCCTGGAGCGCCGGGATAGGGGGCAATGAGCAGTTCTTC. Protein sequence: CAWSAGIGGNEQFF.

The chain recombines TRBV21-1 with TRBJ1-3. TRBV21-1 is termed a pseudogene. The CDR3 runs to 18 residues. The CDR3 DNA follows: TGTGCCAGCAGCCCGTGGAATTCGGGCCGCGTGCCTGGAAACACCATATATTTT. Encoded protein: CASSPWNSGRVPGNTIYF.

The CDR3 protein is CASSGGFEQYF. As DNA, the CDR3 is TGTGCCAGCAGCGGGGGGTTCGAGCAGTACTTC. The chain links TRBV9 to TRBJ2-7, with D possibly called TRBD1 or TRBD2 (5 bases each). The germline V gene encodes CDR1 SGDLS and CDR2 YYNGEE. V was pared by 3 bases and J by 6 bases, with 7 bases between. CDR3 size: 11 residues.

The V call is TRBV7-9, the J call TRBJ2-7; D possibly corresponds to TRBD2 (5 bases). In germline, CDR1 is SEHNR, CDR2 FQNEAQ (reference sequence). The CDR3 has 14 amino acids. V lost 4 bases and J 5 bases, leaving 15 bases between the germline ends. The CDR3 coding sequence is TGTGCCAGCAGCTATTCTCTAGCTCCCGACGAGCAGTACTTC. The encoded protein is CASSYSLAPDEQYF.